The rows below give T cell receptor beta chains drawn from one sample of a study of HIV-infected children after antiretroviral therapy interruption. TCRdb passed the 3' RACE reads through MiXCR, listing each CDR3 protein once. The sample has more than 40,000 distinct CDR3 sequences, around 4% seen once; the top ten hold about 0.7%. Specimen: CD45RA+ CD4+ T cells from PBMCs, pooled from several time points, collected from a donor given antiretroviral therapy, either interrupted or continuous. All receptors derive from a pool of human donors with HIV. Each CDR3 is given with its conserved first and last residue. D genes are given only for firm matches. Clone size is stated in some rows and not others, as once, few, many or a class when expanded.

>many|TRBV28|TRBJ2-1|TRBD2
TGTGCCAGCAGTCCCCCGGGGGGGGGCAATGAGCAGTTCTTC
CASSPPGGGNEQFF
>many|TRBV7-3|TRBJ2-5|TRBD2
TGTGCCAGCAGCCCCCTGGCGGGGGGGTATGAGACCCAGTACTTC
CASSPLAGGYETQYF
>many|TRBV24-1|TRBJ1-5|-
TGTGCCACCAGTGCCAGCGATAGCAATCAGCCCCAGCATTTT
CATSASDSNQPQHF
>-|TRBV12-3/TRBV12-4|TRBJ2-1|TRBD2
TGTGCCAGCAGTTTCGGGGGGGGCCGCTGGGATGAGCAGTTCTTC
CASSFGGGRWDEQFF
>many|TRBV12-5|TRBJ2-2|-
TGTGCTAGTGGTTTACAGGGTTCCCAGTCCACCGGGGAGCTGTTTTTT
CASGLQGSQSTGELFF
>-|TRBV20-1|TRBJ2-4|-
TGCAGTGCTAGAGTCGCCAAAAACATTCAGTACTTC
CSARVAKNIQYF
>many|TRBV2|TRBJ2-1|-
TGTGCCAGCCCTGGGGGAGAGGGCAGCCCCTACAATGAGCAGTTCTTC
CASPGGEGSPYNEQFF
>few|TRBV3-1|TRBJ2-7|-
TGTGCCAGCAGCCTACGATACGAGCAGTACTTC
CASSLRYEQYF
>many|TRBV3-1|TRBJ2-7|-
TGTGCCAGCAGCCAGGGGGCCGCGAAGGACGAGCAGTACTTC
CASSQGAAKDEQYF
>few|TRBV15|TRBJ1-2|-
TGTGCCACCAGCAGAGATAACAAGTCCCTTAACTATGGCTACACCTTC
CATSRDNKSLNYGYTF
>few|TRBV12-3/TRBV12-4|TRBJ1-5|-
TGTGCCAGCAGTACCCGAGCAGTTAGCAATCAGCCCCAGCATTTT
CASSTRAVSNQPQHF
>many|TRBV20-1|TRBJ2-2|-
TGCAGTGCTAGAGATCCTGCTAGCGGGGAGCTGTTTTTT
CSARDPASGELFF
>many|TRBV12-3/TRBV12-4|TRBJ1-1|-
TGTGCCAGCAGTTTAGAGACCGAGGGGGGAGTGGCTGAAGCTTTCTTT
CASSLETEGGVAEAFF
>medium-sized|TRBV20-1|TRBJ2-7|-
TGCAGTGCTGGAATGGAGGGCTACGAGCAGTACTTC
CSAGMEGYEQYF
>many|TRBV2|TRBJ1-1|-
TGTGCCAGCAGTGACCGCGGCCAGAACACTGAAGCTTTCTTT
CASSDRGQNTEAFF
>-|TRBV28|TRBJ1-1|-
TGTGCCAGCAGTCCGCCGGACACCATGAGGGCTTTCTTT
CASSPPDTMRAFF
>many|TRBV5-5|TRBJ2-3|-
TGTGCCAGCAGTCATGAAGGCCGTAGCACAGATACGCAGTATTTT
CASSHEGRSTDTQYF